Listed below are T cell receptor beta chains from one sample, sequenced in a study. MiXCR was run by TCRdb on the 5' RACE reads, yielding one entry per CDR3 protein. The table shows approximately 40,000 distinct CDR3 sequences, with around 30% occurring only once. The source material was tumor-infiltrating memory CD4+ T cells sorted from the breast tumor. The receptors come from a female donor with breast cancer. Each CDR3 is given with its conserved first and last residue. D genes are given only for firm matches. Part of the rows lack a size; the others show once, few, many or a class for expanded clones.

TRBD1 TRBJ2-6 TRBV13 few CASSFRDRISGANVLTF TGTGCCAGCAGCTTCCGGGACAGAATCTCTGGGGCCAACGTCCTGACTTTC
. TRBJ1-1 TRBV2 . CASSLTGSEAFF TGTGCCAGCAGTTTAACAGGGTCGGAAGCTTTCTTT
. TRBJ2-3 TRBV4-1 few CASSQDRVGGDTQYF TGCGCCAGCAGCCAAGATCGGGTCGGGGGAGATACGCAGTATTTT
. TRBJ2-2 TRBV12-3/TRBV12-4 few CASKTGLDTGELFF TGTGCCAGCAAAACGGGACTTGACACCGGGGAGCTGTTTTTT
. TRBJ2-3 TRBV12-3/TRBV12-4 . CASIERNTDTQYF TGTGCCAGCATCGAGCGGAACACAGATACGCAGTATTTT
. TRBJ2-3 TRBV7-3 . CASSFHWPTDTQYF TGTGCCAGCAGCTTTCACTGGCCCACAGATACGCAGTATTTT
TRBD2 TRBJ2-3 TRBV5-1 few CASSLETSGRSTDTQYF TGCGCCAGCAGCTTGGAGACTAGCGGGAGGAGCACAGATACGCAGTATTTT
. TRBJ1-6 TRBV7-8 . CASNKGTGQGSYNSPLHF TGTGCCAGCAACAAGGGAACAGGGCAAGGCTCCTATAATTCACCCCTCCACTTT
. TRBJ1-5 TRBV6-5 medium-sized CASSDRTVHSNQPQHF TGTGCCAGCAGTGACCGGACGGTTCACAGCAATCAGCCCCAGCATTTT
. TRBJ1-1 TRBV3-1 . CASSTLGGGTEAFF TGTGCCAGCAGCACCCTCGGGGGTGGTACTGAAGCTTTCTTT
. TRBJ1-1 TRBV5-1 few CASSQLINTEAFF TGCGCCAGCTCGCAACTAATTAACACTGAAGCTTTCTTT
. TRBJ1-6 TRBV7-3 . CASSLNPGSPLHF TGTGCCAGCAGCTTAAACCCGGGGTCACCCCTCCACTTT
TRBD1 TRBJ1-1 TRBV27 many CASSSRTGANTEAFF TGTGCCAGCAGTTCACGGACAGGGGCGAACACTGAAGCTTTCTTT
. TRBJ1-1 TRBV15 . CATSRVGLLRTEAFF TGTGCCACCAGCAGAGTAGGGTTGCTTCGCACTGAAGCTTTCTTT
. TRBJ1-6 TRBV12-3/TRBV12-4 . CASSFRGVVSPLHF TGTGCCAGCAGTTTTCGGGGGGTTGTATCACCCCTCCACTTT
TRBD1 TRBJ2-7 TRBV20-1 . CSARVPGQGPYEQYF TGCAGTGCTAGAGTACCGGGACAGGGGCCATACGAGCAGTACTTC
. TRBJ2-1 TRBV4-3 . CASSQDHHKSNEQFF TGCGCCAGCAGCCAAGATCACCACAAGTCCAATGAGCAGTTCTTC
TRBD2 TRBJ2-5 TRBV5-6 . CASSRAGSETRYF TGTGCCAGCAGCCGAGCGGGAAGCGAGACCCGGTACTTC
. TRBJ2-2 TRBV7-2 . CASSLGRNTGELFF TGTGCCAGCAGCCTGGGGAGAAACACCGGGGAGCTGTTTTTT
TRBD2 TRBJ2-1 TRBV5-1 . CASSRSGELYIDEQFF TGCGCCAGCAGCCGTAGCGGGGAGCTTTATATCGATGAGCAGTTCTTC
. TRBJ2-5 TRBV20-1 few CSAAVGLVGETQYF TGCAGTGCTGCCGTAGGGCTAGTGGGGGAGACCCAGTACTTC
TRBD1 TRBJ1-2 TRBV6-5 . CASRRTGDYGYTF TGTGCCAGCAGAAGGACAGGGGACTATGGCTACACCTTC